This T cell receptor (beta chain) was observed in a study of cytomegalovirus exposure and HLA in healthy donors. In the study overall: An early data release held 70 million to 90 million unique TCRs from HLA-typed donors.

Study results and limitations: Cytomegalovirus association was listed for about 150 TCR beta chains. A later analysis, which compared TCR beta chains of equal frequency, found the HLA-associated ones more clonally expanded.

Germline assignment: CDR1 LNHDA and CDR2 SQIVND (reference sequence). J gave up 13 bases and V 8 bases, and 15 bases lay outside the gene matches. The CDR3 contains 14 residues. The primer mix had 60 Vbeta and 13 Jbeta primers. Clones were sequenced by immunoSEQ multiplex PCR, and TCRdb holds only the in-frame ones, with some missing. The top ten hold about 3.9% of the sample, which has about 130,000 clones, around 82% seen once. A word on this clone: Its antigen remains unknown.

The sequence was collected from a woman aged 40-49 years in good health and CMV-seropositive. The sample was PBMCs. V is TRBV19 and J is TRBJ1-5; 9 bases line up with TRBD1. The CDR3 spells CASHGTGTGILQHF. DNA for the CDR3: TGTGCCAGTCACGGCACCGGGACAGGGATTTTACAGCATTTT.